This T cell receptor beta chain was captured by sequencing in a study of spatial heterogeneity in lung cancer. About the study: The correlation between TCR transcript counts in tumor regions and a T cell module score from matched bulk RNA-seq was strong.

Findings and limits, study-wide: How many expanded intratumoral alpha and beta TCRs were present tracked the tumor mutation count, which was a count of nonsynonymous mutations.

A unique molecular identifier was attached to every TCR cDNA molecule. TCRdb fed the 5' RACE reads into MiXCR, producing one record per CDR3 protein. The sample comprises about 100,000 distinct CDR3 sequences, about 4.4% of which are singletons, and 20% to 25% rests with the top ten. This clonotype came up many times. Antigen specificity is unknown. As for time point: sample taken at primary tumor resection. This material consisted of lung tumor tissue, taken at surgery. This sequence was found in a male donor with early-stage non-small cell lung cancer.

CDR3 nucleotide sequence: TGTGCCAGCAGTTCCGACCCGGATTACTATGGCTACACCTTC. This translates into CASSSDPDYYGYTF. The V call is TRBV28, the J call TRBJ1-2; D gene unclear. Per the germline V gene, CDR1 is MDHEN and CDR2 is SYDVKM. With 4 bases removed from V and 3 bases from J, the gap between germline ends came to 12 bases. The CDR3 length is 14 residues.